This TCR beta chain was recovered during a study of breast tumors, draining lymph nodes, adjacent tissues. TCRdb re-analysed the multiplex PCR reads in MiXCR, keeping a single row per CDR3 protein. Here the sample spans 12,000 to 15,000 distinct CDR3 sequences, around 55% being singletons. The CDR3 extends over 14 amino acids. The germline gives CDR1 MDHEN, CDR2 SYDVKM. The V gene lost 8 bases and the J gene lost 4 bases, with 17 bases spanning the gap. Comments on this clonotype: Its antigen remains unidentified. This clone may be a read error of a much larger clone one base away.

Study-wide points: Tumor repertoires ranked between lymph nodes and nontumor tissue in diversity, with V and J gene preferences. That most tumor T cells come from lymph nodes remained unproven.

The V gene is TRBV28, the J gene TRBJ2-5; TRBD1 or TRBD2 may be the D gene (5 bases each). The TCR comes from a female donor with breast cancer. Some clones in this sample may be carry-over from other donors' samples. Sequencing used tumor-adjacent breast tissue. The CDR3 protein is CASYSGRNRETQYF. The DNA of the CDR3 is TGTGCCAGCTATTCGGGGCGGAACCGAGAGACCCAGTACTTC.